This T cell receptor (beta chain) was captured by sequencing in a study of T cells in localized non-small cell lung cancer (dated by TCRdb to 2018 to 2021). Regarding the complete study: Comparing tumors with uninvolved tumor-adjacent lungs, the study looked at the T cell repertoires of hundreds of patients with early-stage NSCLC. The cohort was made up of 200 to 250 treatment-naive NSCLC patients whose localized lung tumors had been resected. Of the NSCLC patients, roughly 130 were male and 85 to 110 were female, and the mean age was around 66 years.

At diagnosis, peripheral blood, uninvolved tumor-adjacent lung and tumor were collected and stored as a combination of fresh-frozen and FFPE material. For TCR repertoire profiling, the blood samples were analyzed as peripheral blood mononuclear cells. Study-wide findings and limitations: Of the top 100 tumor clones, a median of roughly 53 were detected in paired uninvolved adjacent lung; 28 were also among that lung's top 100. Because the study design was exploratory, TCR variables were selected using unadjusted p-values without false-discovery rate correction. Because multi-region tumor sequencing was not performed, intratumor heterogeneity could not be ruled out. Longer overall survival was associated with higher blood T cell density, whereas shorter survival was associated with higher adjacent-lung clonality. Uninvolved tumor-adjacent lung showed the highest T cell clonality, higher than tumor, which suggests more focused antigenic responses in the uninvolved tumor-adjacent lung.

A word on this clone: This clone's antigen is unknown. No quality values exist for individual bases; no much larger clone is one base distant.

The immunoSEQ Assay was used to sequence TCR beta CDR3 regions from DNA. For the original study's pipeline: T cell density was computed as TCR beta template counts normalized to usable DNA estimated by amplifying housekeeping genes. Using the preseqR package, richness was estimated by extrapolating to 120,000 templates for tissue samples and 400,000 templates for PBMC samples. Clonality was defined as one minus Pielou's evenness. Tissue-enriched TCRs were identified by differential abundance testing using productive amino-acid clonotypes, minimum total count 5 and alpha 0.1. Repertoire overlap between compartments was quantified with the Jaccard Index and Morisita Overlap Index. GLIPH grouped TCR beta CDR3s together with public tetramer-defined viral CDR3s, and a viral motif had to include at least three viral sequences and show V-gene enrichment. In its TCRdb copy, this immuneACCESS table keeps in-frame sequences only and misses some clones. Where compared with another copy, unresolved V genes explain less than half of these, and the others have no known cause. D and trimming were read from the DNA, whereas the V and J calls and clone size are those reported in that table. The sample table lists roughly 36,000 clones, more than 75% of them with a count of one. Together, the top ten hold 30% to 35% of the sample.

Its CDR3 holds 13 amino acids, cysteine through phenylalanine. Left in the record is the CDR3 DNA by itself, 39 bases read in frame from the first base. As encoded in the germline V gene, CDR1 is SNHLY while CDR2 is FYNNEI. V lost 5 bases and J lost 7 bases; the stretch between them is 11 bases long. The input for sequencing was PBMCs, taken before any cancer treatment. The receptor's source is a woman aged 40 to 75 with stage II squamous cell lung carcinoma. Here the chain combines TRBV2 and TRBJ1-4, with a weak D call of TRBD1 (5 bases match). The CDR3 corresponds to CASSWDLPEKLFF. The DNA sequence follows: TGTGCCAGCAGTTGGGACCTCCCTGAAAAACTGTTTTTT. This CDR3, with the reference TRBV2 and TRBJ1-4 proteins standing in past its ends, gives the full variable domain EPEVTQTPSHQVTQMGQEVILRCVPISNHLYFYWYRQILGQKVEFLVSFYNNEISEKSEIFDDQFSVERPDGSNFTLKIRSTKLEDSAMYFCASSWDLPEKLFFGSGTQLSVL.